This T cell receptor (beta chain) was captured in a study of blood T cell repertoires in COVID-19. There are 12 residues in the CDR3. Trimming stripped 9 bases from V and 1 base from J, with 8 bases between. The V gene's germline CDR1 is SNHLY and CDR2 FYNNEI. The table came from immunoSEQ multiplex PCR; TCRdb's copy has only in-frame clones and leaves some out. The table has roughly 70,000 clones, 87% seen once. The sample consisted of peripheral blood. The chain carries TRBV2 and TRBJ2-3; tentatively, D is TRBD1 (6 bases). The TCR comes from a middle-aged man with active COVID-19. DNA for the CDR3: TGTGCCAGTCGGACAGGCACAGATACGCAGTATTTT. Protein product: CASRTGTDTQYF.